Below, 19 T cell receptor beta chains from the same sample are listed, as sequenced in a study of human T cells and chemical hapten exposure. Indicated time point: patch test 3, about 24 weeks after DPC sensitization. Treatment defined: therapeutic diphenylcyclopropenone sensitization with weekly scalp DPC. TCRdb ran MiXCR on the RACE reads and lists one entry per CDR3 protein. The sample lists roughly 200,000 distinct CDR3 sequences; about 25% were seen once. Sequencing was performed on whole blood, taken in connection with sensitization to the hapten diphenylcyclopropenone (DPC). The receptors were gathered from a woman in her forties with alopecia areata. Some clones in this sample may be carry-over from other donors' samples.

The J gene is TRBJ2-7, the V gene TRBV5-1; 8 nucleotides align to TRBD1. This CDR3 is built from 16 residues. CDR1 is SGHRS, CDR2 YFSETQ, per germline. The junction had 7 bases not matched to a gene; V was cut back by 0 bases and J by 2 bases. CDR3 DNA sequence: TGCGCCAGCAGCTTGGCGGGGGACAGGATAACCTACGAGCAGTACTTC. This encodes CASSLAGDRITYEQYF.

A few counts support this clonotype. The rearrangement links TRBV27 to TRBJ2-2; no clear D. V was shortened by 2 bases and J by 5 bases, with 6 bases between the two germline ends. CDR3 size: 13 residues. The germline V gene encodes CDR1 MNHEY and CDR2 SMNVEV (reference sequence). CDR3 residues: CASSLMGTGELFF. CDR3 coding DNA: TGTGCCAGCAGTTTAATGGGAACCGGGGAGCTGTTTTTT.

The CDR3 DNA is TGTGCCAGCACCCCGTCGATGGGGCGGCAGTCTGAGCAGTTCTTC. Residues: CASTPSMGRQSEQFF. J is TRBJ2-1 and V is TRBV12-3 or TRBV12-4, with TRBD1 as a possible D gene (5 bases). The CDR3 has 15 residues. The V end was cut by 7 bases, the J end by 9 bases, with 22 bases between.

The J gene is TRBJ1-2, the V gene TRBV5-6; D might be TRBD1 (6 bases). This CDR3 comprises 12 residues. CDR1 SGHDT and CDR2 YYEEEE come from the germline V gene. Trimming took off 3 bases at V and 10 bases at J, with 13 bases between the two ends. The CDR3 here is CASSWTDAPYTF. The CDR3 DNA reads as TGTGCCAGCAGCTGGACAGATGCACCCTACACCTTC.

The table lists this clonotype with a few counts. The chain recombines TRBV28 with TRBJ1-1; TRBD1 aligns across 7 bases. CDR1 and CDR2 (germline): MDHEN, SYDVKM. Unmatched junction bases numbered 11, after V lost 2 bases and J lost 5 bases. The CDR3 length is 16 residues. CDR3 amino acids: CASSLRGGREWTEAFF. CDR3 coding DNA: TGTGCCAGCAGTTTAAGAGGGGGCAGGGAGTGGACTGAAGCTTTCTTT.

This clonotype has only a few counts. This rearrangement joins TRBV28 to TRBJ1-1; 9 nucleotides line up with TRBD1. The CDR3 spans 14 residues. Germline CDR1 MDHEN, CDR2 SYDVKM. V dropped 3 bases and J dropped 5; count of bases not matched to a gene: 4. The CDR3 sequence: CASSLTGGYTEAFF. Here the CDR3 DNA reads TGTGCCAGCAGTTTGACAGGGGGTTATACTGAAGCTTTCTTT.

This rearrangement joins TRBV29-1 to TRBJ2-1; TRBD1 matches at 8 bases. CDR1 is SQVTM and CDR2 is ANQGSEA in the germline V gene. This CDR3 contains 13 residues. Trimming took 3 bases from V and 10 from J; bases not matched to a gene: 8. The CDR3 reads CSVDWQGAGEQFF. CDR3 in DNA: TGCAGCGTTGACTGGCAGGGGGCGGGCGAGCAGTTCTTC.

The chain uses TRBV5-1 and TRBJ1-1; no firm D call. The CDR3 consists of 13 residues. CDR1 SGHRS and CDR2 YFSETQ come from the germline V gene. V gave up 5 bases and J gave up 1 base, with 9 bases separating them. CDR3 nucleotides: TGCGCCAGCAGGTACGGGCAGAACACTGAAGCTTTCTTT. It specifies CASRYGQNTEAFF.

This clonotype showed up just a few times. The chain is built from TRBV21-1 and TRBJ2-7. TRBV21-1 is deemed a pseudogene. CDR3 length: 13 amino acids. In DNA form, the CDR3 reads TGTGCCAGCAGCAAAAACTTGCGATACGAGCAGTACTTC. Amino acids: CASSKNLRYEQYF.

This chain joins TRBV7-2 and TRBJ2-2; D tentatively reads TRBD1 or TRBD2 (6 bases each). In germline, CDR1 is SGHTA, CDR2 FQGNSA. Trimming removed 5 bases at V and 6 bases at J, with 10 bases between. CDR3 size: 13 residues. Written as DNA, the CDR3 is TGTGCCAGCAGCATGGGGGGCCCCGGGGAGCTGTTTTTT. Encoded protein: CASSMGGPGELFF.

The genes are TRBV24-1 and TRBJ2-1; D might be TRBD2 (5 bases). Germline CDR1 KGHDR, CDR2 SFDVKD. This CDR3 contains 17 residues. Trimming removed 4 bases at V and 0 bases at J, with 15 bases between. The CDR3 nucleotides read TGTGCCACCAGTGACAGACCTAGCCAGAGCTCCTACAATGAGCAGTTCTTC. This translates into CATSDRPSQSSYNEQFF.

J is TRBJ1-5 and V is TRBV30; tentatively, D is TRBD1 (5 bases). CDR3 size: 15 residues. V gave up 1 base and J gave up 2 bases, with 12 bases separating them. The germline V gene encodes CDR1 GTSNPN and CDR2 SVGIG (reference sequence). CDR3 region: CAWSDKGRGNQPQHF. CDR3 coding DNA: TGTGCCTGGAGTGATAAGGGCAGGGGCAATCAGCCCCAGCATTTT.

The V and J genes are TRBV27 and TRBJ2-5; 8 bases fit TRBD1. Germline CDR1 MNHEY, CDR2 SMNVEV (reference sequence). The CDR3 has 16 residues. V dropped 3 bases and J dropped 1; count of bases not matched to a gene: 7. CDR3 loop: CASSFHGTGAQETQYF. Written as DNA, the CDR3 is TGTGCCAGCAGTTTCCATGGGACAGGCGCCCAAGAGACCCAGTACTTC.

This clonotype was counted a few times. The rearrangement links TRBV28 to TRBJ2-7, with 7 bases fitting TRBD2. CDR3 size: 15 residues. Germline V gene lookup returns CDR1 MDHEN and CDR2 SYDVKM. V trimming: 3 bases; J trimming: 5 bases; junction bases outside the gene matches: 10. This CDR3 is CASSFNRGSTHEQYF. DNA for the CDR3: TGTGCCAGCAGTTTTAATCGCGGGAGTACCCACGAGCAGTACTTC. Based on the CDR3 plus reference TRBV28 and TRBJ2-7, the full variable domain is DVKVTQSSRYLVKRTGEKVFLECVQDMDHENMFWYRQDPGLGLRLIYFSYDVKMKEKGDIPEGYSVSREKKERFSLILESASTNQTSMYLCASSFNRGSTHEQYFGPGTRLTVT.

This clonotype has more than one count but fewer than ten. The chain is built from TRBV7-2 and TRBJ2-5, with TRBD2 identical over 10 bases. Trimming removed 2 bases from V and 4 bases from J; junction bases left unmatched: 10. The V gene's germline CDR1 is SGHTA and CDR2 FQGNSA. The CDR3 is 17 residues long. The CDR3, as DNA: TGTGCCAGCAGCTTATGGAGCGGGAGGGCCGGGAGAGAGACCCAGTACTTC. Protein sequence: CASSLWSGRAGRETQYF.

The rearrangement uses TRBV6-6 and TRBJ1-1, with a tentative D call TRBD1 (6 bases). Trimming shortened V by 4 bases and J by 3 bases, and 12 bases separated the two germline ends. This CDR3 is 14 amino acids long. Germline V gene lookup returns CDR1 MNHNY and CDR2 SVGAGI (reference sequence). CDR3 in DNA: TGTGCCAGCAGTTCTGGACAGACCTACACTGAAGCTTTCTTT. Translation gives CASSSGQTYTEAFF.

The chain joins TRBV10-3 to TRBJ2-7; D possibly corresponds to TRBD1 (5 bases). Per germline, CDR1 ENHRY and CDR2 SYGVKD. V lost 0 bases to trimming and J lost 2 bases, with 14 bases between them. This CDR3 has 16 amino acids. The DNA of the CDR3 is TGTGCCATCAGTGAGTCGCAGGGATTTGGCCCCTACGAGCAGTACTTC. Its protein product is CAISESQGFGPYEQYF.

The chain employs TRBV24-1 and TRBJ1-3; 7 positions agree with TRBD1. Germline V CDR1 and CDR2: KGHDR, SFDVKD. After removal of 9 bases from V and 2 bases from J, the junction contained 12 bases not matched to a gene. The CDR3 has 16 residues. The CDR3 sequence: CATGGRQGEPGNTIYF. The CDR3 DNA is TGTGCCACCGGGGGGAGACAGGGCGAACCTGGAAACACCATATATTTT.

This rearrangement joins TRBV7-6 to TRBJ2-5; D gene ambiguous. V lost 1 base and J lost 0, with 6 bases in between. Germline CDR1 is SGHVS and CDR2 is FNYEAQ. The CDR3 length is 14 residues. This CDR3 reads CASSLGPYQETQYF. The CDR3 DNA is TGTGCCAGCAGCTTAGGGCCGTACCAAGAGACCCAGTACTTC.